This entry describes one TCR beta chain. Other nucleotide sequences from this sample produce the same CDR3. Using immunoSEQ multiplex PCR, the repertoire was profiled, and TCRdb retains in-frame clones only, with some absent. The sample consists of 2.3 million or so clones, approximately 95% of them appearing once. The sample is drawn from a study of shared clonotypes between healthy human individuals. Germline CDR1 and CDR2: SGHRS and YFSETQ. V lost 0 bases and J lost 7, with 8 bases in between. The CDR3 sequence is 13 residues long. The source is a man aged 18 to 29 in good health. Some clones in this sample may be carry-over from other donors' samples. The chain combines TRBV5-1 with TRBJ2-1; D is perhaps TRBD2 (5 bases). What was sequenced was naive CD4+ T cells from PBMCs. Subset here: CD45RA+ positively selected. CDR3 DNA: TGCGCCAGCAGCTTGGAACTAGGAAATGAGCAGTTCTTC. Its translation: CASSLELGNEQFF.